This T cell receptor (beta chain) was identified in a study of regulatory T cells in long-lasting Graves disease. Overall study findings and caveats: Patients whose Graves' disease persisted exhibited lower TCR diversity than those newly diagnosed. Study was limited to peripheral blood, excluding thyroid tissue. Persistent disease favored TRBV28, TRBJ1-2 and TRBJ2-5. Persistent patients had more shared public clonotypes (roughly 2,700) than new patients (approximately 920).

Per germline, CDR1 DFQATT and CDR2 SNEGSKA (reference sequence). The CDR3 spans 12 residues. V lost 8 bases and J 3 bases, leaving 11 bases between the germline ends. Time point indicated: persistent/refractory GD, antithyroid drugs over 5 years with positive TRAb. RNA from PBMCs was the source of the TCR library. As to this clonotype: What it recognizes is unknown.

Building of the TCR beta libraries involved iRepertoire HTBI primers and Arm-PCR of CDR3 regions. MiXCR, run by TCRdb on the multiplex PCR reads, gives a single entry per CDR3 protein. The repertoire has 300,000 to 400,000 distinct CDR3 sequences, around a fifth of them found once; the top ten carry less than 35%. The source of this sequence is a female donor with Graves disease. The chain combines TRBV20-1 with TRBJ1-5; D gene uncertain. The sequencing used peripheral blood mononuclear cells (PBMCs), collected when the disease was refractory, from a patient treated with antithyroid drugs. CDR3 DNA sequence: TGCAGTCTGGGAACCAACAATCAGCCCCAGCATTTT. Translating gives CSLGTNNQPQHF.